The present TCR beta chain was sequenced within a study of spatial heterogeneity in lung cancer. Study details: The study found that TCR transcript counts in tumor regions correlated strongly with a matched bulk RNA-seq T cell module score.

Whole-study results and caveats: The study found that expanded intratumoral alpha and beta TCR counts tracked tumor mutation counts.

There are 13 residues in the CDR3. Germline lookup yields CDR1 SNHLY and CDR2 FYNNEI. V was clipped by 2 bases and J by 7 bases, with 9 bases between them. TCRdb analysed the 5' RACE reads with MiXCR anew, one entry per CDR3 protein. The repertoire holds fewer than 20,000 distinct CDR3 sequences, with around 8.1% as singletons. This clonotype was seen repeatedly, ten times or more. Its matching antigen is unknown. Time point noted: sample taken at primary tumor resection. The TCR was taken from a male donor with early-stage non-small cell lung cancer. J is TRBJ1-5 and V is TRBV2; unclear D gene. The specimen comprised lung tumor tissue, sampled at surgery. CDR3 sequence: CASSEMGNQPQHF. The CDR3, as DNA: TGTGCCAGCAGTGAAATGGGGAACCAGCCCCAGCATTTT.